These T cell receptor beta chains were read from a single sample in a study of blood T cell repertoires in COVID-19. Sequencing used immunoSEQ multiplex PCR; TCRdb keeps in-frame clones, though not all of them. Here the sample spans about 240,000 clones, 82% being singletons. Sequencing was carried out using peripheral blood. The receptors derive from a woman aged 55-70 years with active or convalescent COVID-19. CDR3s include the opening cysteine and the closing phenylalanine or tryptophan. The order of the fields is clone size, J gene, V gene, D gene, CDR3 DNA, CDR3 protein. D genes are given only for firm matches. The listing skips clone size in some rows; elsewhere it reads once, few, many or a size class.

clone_size: .
j_call: TRBJ2-7
v_call: TRBV7-9
d_call: .
cdr3_nt: TGTGCCAGCAGCCCGCACCCGGGACTCGCTTACGAGCAGTACTTC
cdr3_aa: CASSPHPGLAYEQYF

clone_size: .
j_call: TRBJ2-2
v_call: TRBV12-3/TRBV12-4
d_call: .
cdr3_nt: TGTGCCAGCAGTTTACGGGACACCGGGGAGCTGTTTTTT
cdr3_aa: CASSLRDTGELFF

clone_size: few
j_call: TRBJ2-7
v_call: TRBV5-4
d_call: TRBD2
cdr3_nt: TGTGCCAGCAGCTTGGGGGGACTAGCGGGGGTGGCCTACGAGCAGTACTTC
cdr3_aa: CASSLGGLAGVAYEQYF

clone_size: .
j_call: TRBJ1-6
v_call: TRBV5-6
d_call: .
cdr3_nt: TGTGCCAGCAGCCAGCGGGTGCGGTCACCCCTCCACTTT
cdr3_aa: CASSQRVRSPLHF

clone_size: .
j_call: TRBJ2-7
v_call: TRBV6-2/TRBV6-3
d_call: TRBD1
cdr3_nt: TGTGCCAGCAGTTCGCCCGGGACAGGGGTAGGCGAGCAGTACTTC
cdr3_aa: CASSSPGTGVGEQYF

clone_size: .
j_call: TRBJ2-1
v_call: TRBV7-9
d_call: TRBD1
cdr3_nt: TGTGCCAGCAGCTCCGGACAGGGAGGCTACAATGAGCAGTTCTTC
cdr3_aa: CASSSGQGGYNEQFF

clone_size: many
j_call: TRBJ1-1
v_call: TRBV5-4
d_call: TRBD1
cdr3_nt: TGTGCCAGCAACAAGACAGGGGGTGGGATGAACACTGAAGCTTTCTTT
cdr3_aa: CASNKTGGGMNTEAFF

clone_size: .
j_call: TRBJ2-5
v_call: TRBV7-8
d_call: TRBD1
cdr3_nt: TGTGCCAGCAGCTCGACAGGGGGCAGGATCTCCCAGTACTTC
cdr3_aa: CASSSTGGRISQYF

clone_size: .
j_call: TRBJ1-4
v_call: TRBV7-2
d_call: .
cdr3_nt: TGTGCCAGCAGCTTAGCAAGGAGGACAGTTCCTAATGAAAAACTGTTTTTT
cdr3_aa: CASSLARRTVPNEKLFF

clone_size: .
j_call: TRBJ1-1
v_call: TRBV27
d_call: TRBD1
cdr3_nt: TGTGCCAGCAGTCGCCGGGACAGGGGGAGGAGGAACACTGAAGCTTTCTTT
cdr3_aa: CASSRRDRGRRNTEAFF

clone_size: .
j_call: TRBJ2-7
v_call: TRBV6-5
d_call: .
cdr3_nt: TGTGCCAGCAGTTACAACTTTCAGGGGCCCTACGAGCAGTACTTC
cdr3_aa: CASSYNFQGPYEQYF

clone_size: .
j_call: TRBJ1-1
v_call: TRBV29-1
d_call: .
cdr3_nt: TGCAGCGTTGGCGACAGGCCTGAAGCTTTCTTT
cdr3_aa: CSVGDRPEAFF

clone_size: .
j_call: TRBJ2-5
v_call: TRBV9
d_call: .
cdr3_nt: TGTGCCAGCAGCCGCGGGCTAGCTCGAGAGACCCAGTACTTC
cdr3_aa: CASSRGLARETQYF

clone_size: .
j_call: TRBJ1-6
v_call: TRBV5-1
d_call: .
cdr3_nt: TGCGCCAGCAGCCCGGGGGGTAACGAACTTTCACCCCTCCACTTT
cdr3_aa: CASSPGGNELSPLHF

clone_size: .
j_call: TRBJ1-4
v_call: TRBV6-6
d_call: .
cdr3_nt: TGTGCCAGCAGTTCGAGAGGGACTACAACTAATGAAAAACTGTTTTTT
cdr3_aa: CASSSRGTTTNEKLFF

clone_size: .
j_call: TRBJ1-6
v_call: TRBV3-1/TRBV3-2
d_call: .
cdr3_nt: TGTGCCAGCAGCCACAGGCAGTATAATTCACCCCTCCACTTT
cdr3_aa: CASSHRQYNSPLHF

clone_size: .
j_call: TRBJ1-6
v_call: TRBV19
d_call: .
cdr3_nt: TGTGCCAGTAGTACCCGGGACACGGGTCGATATTCACCCCTCCACTTT
cdr3_aa: CASSTRDTGRYSPLHF

clone_size: .
j_call: TRBJ2-1
v_call: TRBV9
d_call: TRBD1
cdr3_nt: TGTGCCAGCAGCCCCCTAGTAGGGGGCCGGTACAATGAGCAGTTCTTC
cdr3_aa: CASSPLVGGRYNEQFF

clone_size: few
j_call: TRBJ1-1
v_call: TRBV6-1
d_call: .
cdr3_nt: TGTGCCAGCAGTGAACTTGGAGACACTGAAGCTTTCTTT
cdr3_aa: CASSELGDTEAFF

clone_size: .
j_call: TRBJ2-2
v_call: TRBV10-3
d_call: .
cdr3_nt: TGTGCCATCAGCCAGGACAGCATGGCCGGGGAGCTGTTTTTT
cdr3_aa: CAISQDSMAGELFF

clone_size: once
j_call: TRBJ2-7
v_call: TRBV19
d_call: .
cdr3_nt: TGTGCCAGTAGTAATGAGGGCTTCTCAACCTACGAGCAGTACTTC
cdr3_aa: CASSNEGFSTYEQYF

clone_size: .
j_call: TRBJ1-2
v_call: TRBV7-8
d_call: TRBD1
cdr3_nt: TGTGCCAGCAGCTTAGGCCAGGGACAGCTCTTGGACTATGGCTACACCTTC
cdr3_aa: CASSLGQGQLLDYGYTF

clone_size: few
j_call: TRBJ2-3
v_call: TRBV11-3
d_call: TRBD2
cdr3_nt: TGTGCCAGCAGCTTAGATCCTAGCGGGCCAGATACGCAGTATTTT
cdr3_aa: CASSLDPSGPDTQYF

clone_size: .
j_call: TRBJ1-1
v_call: TRBV5-4
d_call: .
cdr3_nt: TGTGCCAGCAGCCAAGGGGGGGTGGGAGCTTTCTTT
cdr3_aa: CASSQGGVGAFF

clone_size: .
j_call: TRBJ2-1
v_call: TRBV7-8
d_call: TRBD2
cdr3_nt: TGTGCCAGCAGCTTAGGATGGCGGGGGGTGGTAGATGAGCAGTTCTTC
cdr3_aa: CASSLGWRGVVDEQFF

clone_size: .
j_call: TRBJ1-3
v_call: TRBV11-2
d_call: .
cdr3_nt: TGTGCCAGCAGCAAAGGGACTTTCTCCTCTGGAAACACCATATATTTT
cdr3_aa: CASSKGTFSSGNTIYF

clone_size: once
j_call: TRBJ2-2
v_call: TRBV5-4
d_call: .
cdr3_nt: TGTGCCAGCAGCTTGGCCAATTGGGGCAGCTACACGTCCGGGGAGCTGTTTTTT
cdr3_aa: CASSLANWGSYTSGELFF

clone_size: once
j_call: TRBJ1-2
v_call: TRBV18
d_call: .
cdr3_nt: TGTGCCAGCTCACCACCAATACTTTATGGCTACACCTTC
cdr3_aa: CASSPPILYGYTF

clone_size: many
j_call: TRBJ2-1
v_call: TRBV2
d_call: .
cdr3_nt: TGTGCCAGCAGTGGGGACTCCACTAGGGCTGAGCAGTTCTTC
cdr3_aa: CASSGDSTRAEQFF

clone_size: .
j_call: TRBJ1-1
v_call: TRBV6-4
d_call: .
cdr3_nt: TGTGCCAGCAGCCCCGAGACAGTTATGAACACTGAAGCTTTCTTT
cdr3_aa: CASSPETVMNTEAFF

clone_size: .
j_call: TRBJ1-2
v_call: TRBV6-5
d_call: TRBD1
cdr3_nt: TGTGCCAGTGGAAACGCCGGACAGGGGGGCTACACCTTC
cdr3_aa: CASGNAGQGGYTF

clone_size: .
j_call: TRBJ2-3
v_call: TRBV5-1
d_call: TRBD2
cdr3_nt: TGCGCCAGCAGCTTGGCCGGTAGCGGGGGGCGCAAGGATACGCAGTATTTT
cdr3_aa: CASSLAGSGGRKDTQYF

clone_size: .
j_call: TRBJ2-2
v_call: TRBV9
d_call: .
cdr3_nt: TGTGCCAGCAGCGTAGGAGGGATAGGGGAGCTGTTTTTT
cdr3_aa: CASSVGGIGELFF

clone_size: .
j_call: TRBJ1-5
v_call: TRBV7-8
d_call: TRBD1
cdr3_nt: TGTGCCAGCAGCTTAGGGACAGGTTTTCAGCCCCAGCATTTT
cdr3_aa: CASSLGTGFQPQHF

clone_size: .
j_call: TRBJ2-7
v_call: TRBV7-3
d_call: .
cdr3_nt: TGTGCCAGCAGCTCGAAGAGGGGGTACGAGCAGTACTTC
cdr3_aa: CASSSKRGYEQYF

clone_size: .
j_call: TRBJ1-2
v_call: TRBV5-1
d_call: TRBD1
cdr3_nt: TGCGCCAGCAGCTTGGTGGGTGGACAGGGGGCGAATGGCTACACCTTC
cdr3_aa: CASSLVGGQGANGYTF

clone_size: .
j_call: TRBJ2-1
v_call: TRBV7-9
d_call: .
cdr3_nt: TGTGCCAGCAGCTCCTGGTTACGCGGTGAGCAGTTCTTC
cdr3_aa: CASSSWLRGEQFF

clone_size: .
j_call: TRBJ2-7
v_call: TRBV6-1
d_call: .
cdr3_nt: TGTGCCAGCAGTGAAGCGCGGGTAGGAACCTACGAGCAGTACTTC
cdr3_aa: CASSEARVGTYEQYF

clone_size: .
j_call: TRBJ2-1
v_call: TRBV18
d_call: .
cdr3_nt: TGTGCCAGCTCACCGACCAGGGTCGATGAGCAGTTCTTC
cdr3_aa: CASSPTRVDEQFF

clone_size: .
j_call: TRBJ1-1
v_call: TRBV5-1
d_call: .
cdr3_nt: TGCGCCAGCAGCTTGGTGGAGGGAAGCGACACTGAAGCTTTCTTT
cdr3_aa: CASSLVEGSDTEAFF

clone_size: .
j_call: TRBJ1-1
v_call: TRBV11-2
d_call: TRBD1
cdr3_nt: TGTGCCAGCAGCCATGGGGGCACCACAGGGGTTGCTTTCTTT
cdr3_aa: CASSHGGTTGVAFF

clone_size: .
j_call: TRBJ2-3
v_call: TRBV2
d_call: .
cdr3_nt: TGTGCCAGCAGTGACTCTACAGATACGCAGTATTTT
cdr3_aa: CASSDSTDTQYF

clone_size: .
j_call: TRBJ1-2
v_call: TRBV27
d_call: TRBD1
cdr3_nt: TGTGCCAGCAGTTTATTCCGGACAGGGAATGGCTACACCTTC
cdr3_aa: CASSLFRTGNGYTF

clone_size: .
j_call: TRBJ2-3
v_call: TRBV19
d_call: TRBD1
cdr3_nt: TGTGCCAGTGGGACGATACAGGGGATGGATACGCAGTATTTT
cdr3_aa: CASGTIQGMDTQYF

clone_size: .
j_call: TRBJ1-1
v_call: TRBV29-1
d_call: .
cdr3_nt: TGCAGCGTTGGGTGGACAAGAAAAGTTGAAGCTTTCTTT
cdr3_aa: CSVGWTRKVEAFF

clone_size: .
j_call: TRBJ1-2
v_call: TRBV4-3
d_call: .
cdr3_nt: TGCGCCAGCAGCCAAGACCCCGGACAGACCTATGGCTACACCTTC
cdr3_aa: CASSQDPGQTYGYTF

clone_size: .
j_call: TRBJ2-3
v_call: TRBV28
d_call: TRBD2
cdr3_nt: TGTGCCAGCAGAATTGGGGGGGGGAGCACAGATACGCAGTATTTT
cdr3_aa: CASRIGGGSTDTQYF

clone_size: .
j_call: TRBJ1-1
v_call: TRBV5-8
d_call: .
cdr3_nt: TGTGCCAGCAGCGCGGGGGAGATGGGCACTGAAGCTTTCTTT
cdr3_aa: CASSAGEMGTEAFF

clone_size: once
j_call: TRBJ1-4
v_call: TRBV12-5
d_call: TRBD1
cdr3_nt: TGTGCTAGTGGTCACTTACAGGGGGAAAAACTGTTTTTT
cdr3_aa: CASGHLQGEKLFF

clone_size: .
j_call: TRBJ2-3
v_call: TRBV9
d_call: .
cdr3_nt: TGTGCCAGCAGCGTAGAGCAGGGGACGACAGATACGCAGTATTTT
cdr3_aa: CASSVEQGTTDTQYF

clone_size: .
j_call: TRBJ2-5
v_call: TRBV2
d_call: .
cdr3_nt: TGTGCCAGCAAGACTGGAGGAGAGACCCAGTACTTC
cdr3_aa: CASKTGGETQYF

clone_size: .
j_call: TRBJ1-4
v_call: TRBV9
d_call: .
cdr3_nt: TGTGCCAGCAGCGTAGGTTCAGGGGTTGAAAAACTGTTTTTT
cdr3_aa: CASSVGSGVEKLFF

clone_size: .
j_call: TRBJ1-1
v_call: TRBV7-3
d_call: TRBD1
cdr3_nt: TGTGCCAGCAGCTTACAGGGGGGCCACACTGAAGCTTTCTTT
cdr3_aa: CASSLQGGHTEAFF